A selection of T cell receptor beta chains follows, all from one sample in a study of cytomegalovirus exposure and HLA in healthy donors. Libraries were prepared by immunoSEQ multiplex PCR; TCRdb keeps only in-frame clonotypes and omits some of them. The sample comprises some 170,000 clones, roughly 80% of which are singletons, and roughly 4.4% rests with the top ten. The specimen was PBMCs. These TCRs come from a man aged 30 to 39 in good health and CMV-seronegative. CDR3s include the opening cysteine and the closing phenylalanine or tryptophan. A D gene is named only where the DNA matches it firmly. Size is omitted from some rows. Given values are once, few, many or a class for expanded clones.

>TRBJ1-1|few|TRBV4-1|TRBD1
TGCGCCAGTCACGATAACAGGGGAACGAACACTGAAGCTTTCTTT
CASHDNRGTNTEAFF
>TRBJ2-5|NA|TRBV29-1|NA
TGCAGCGTTGTCGGGCAGGGGAGCGAGACCCAGTACTTC
CSVVGQGSETQYF
>TRBJ2-2|NA|TRBV9|NA
TGTGCCAGCAGCGTAAAAGCTAGCTGGGATTTAAACACCGGGGAGCTGTTTTTT
CASSVKASWDLNTGELFF
>TRBJ1-2|NA|TRBV6-5|TRBD1
TGTGCCAGCAGGGGGACAGGGGAGATCTATGGCTACACCTTC
CASRGTGEIYGYTF
>TRBJ1-2|NA|TRBV10-3|NA
TGTGCCATCAGTGAGTCAGAGGGAATTAACTATGGCTACACCTTC
CAISESEGINYGYTF
>TRBJ1-5|NA|TRBV5-1|TRBD1
TGCGCCAGCAGGTTGGGAACCGGGACAGAAAATCAGCCCCAGCATTTT
CASRLGTGTENQPQHF
>TRBJ2-3|NA|TRBV9|TRBD2
TGTGCCAGCAGCGCGGGGGGACTAGCGGGGCAAATCACAGATACGCAGTATTTT
CASSAGGLAGQITDTQYF
>TRBJ2-7|NA|TRBV28|TRBD2
TGTGCCAGCAGGGGAGGGGTCTACGAGCAGTACTTC
CASRGGVYEQYF
>TRBJ1-1|NA|TRBV28|TRBD1
TGTGCCAGCAGTCCACAGGGGGAAGGGACTGAAGCTTTCTTT
CASSPQGEGTEAFF
>TRBJ1-1|NA|TRBV13|NA
TGTGCCAGCAGCTCATTCCTAGGAAGGACTGAAGCTTTCTTT
CASSSFLGRTEAFF
>TRBJ2-7|NA|TRBV5-8|NA
TGTGCCAGCAGCTTAAACCCCGAGGGCGACGAGCAGTACTTC
CASSLNPEGDEQYF
>TRBJ2-1|NA|TRBV7-3|NA
TGTGCCAGCAGCTTATCAGGGGCTAACAATGAGCAGTTCTTC
CASSLSGANNEQFF
>TRBJ2-3|NA|TRBV7-9|TRBD2
TGTGCCAGCAGCCCCCCCCTAGCGGGAGCGGCTGCTACGCAGTATTTT
CASSPPLAGAAATQYF
>TRBJ2-7|NA|TRBV6-1|NA
TGTGCCAGCAGTGAGCTGGCGGACGAGCAGTACTTC
CASSELADEQYF
>TRBJ2-6|NA|TRBV18|NA
TGTGCCAGCTCACCGTGGGGACTTACCTCTGGGGCCAACGTCCTGACTTTC
CASSPWGLTSGANVLTF
>TRBJ2-1|NA|TRBV7-9|NA
TGTGCCAGCAGCGGTACCCAGCGGGTCTCCTACAATGAGCAGTTCTTC
CASSGTQRVSYNEQFF
>TRBJ1-4|NA|TRBV13|TRBD1
TGTGCCAGCAGCCTACAGGGGGCGCGGAGAAATGAAAAACTGTTTTTT
CASSLQGARRNEKLFF
>TRBJ2-5|few|TRBV5-1|NA
TGCGCCAGCACGGACTTTAAAACCAAAGAGACCCAGTACTTC
CASTDFKTKETQYF
>TRBJ1-4|NA|TRBV10-3|NA
TGTGCCATCAGTGAGCTGGGGGGACCCGACAATGAAAAACTGTTTTTT
CAISELGGPDNEKLFF
>TRBJ2-1|NA|TRBV5-6|NA
TGTGCCAGCAGCTTGACTGTTGAGCAGTTCTTC
CASSLTVEQFF
>TRBJ1-1|once|TRBV10-3|TRBD1
TGTGCCATCAGAGCGGGACAGGAGGGCACTGAAGCTTTCTTT
CAIRAGQEGTEAFF
>TRBJ2-4|NA|TRBV9|TRBD2
TGTGCCAGCAGCGCCGGACTAGCGGGGGTCACAAGGGGGAACATTCAGTACTTC
CASSAGLAGVTRGNIQYF
>TRBJ1-1|NA|TRBV29-1|TRBD1
TGCAGCGTTCGCACAGGGGGACGGAGCACTGAAGCTTTCTTT
CSVRTGGRSTEAFF
>TRBJ2-2|NA|TRBV2|NA
TGTGCCAGCAGTGAAGCGGAGGCCAGCTCCGGGGAGCTGTTTTTT
CASSEAEASSGELFF
>TRBJ2-7|NA|TRBV5-8|TRBD2
TGTGCCAGCAGCTTCGGTAGCGGGGCCCACGAGCAGTACTTC
CASSFGSGAHEQYF
>TRBJ1-5|NA|TRBV6-1|NA
TGTGCCAGCAGTGACAGGGGAAATCAGCCCCAGCATTTT
CASSDRGNQPQHF
>TRBJ2-7|NA|TRBV27|TRBD1
TGTGCCAGCAGTTTAAACAGGGGGGAGTACGAGCAGTACTTC
CASSLNRGEYEQYF
>TRBJ1-1|NA|TRBV4-3|TRBD1
TGCGCCAGCAGCCACGACAGGGGTGGAGACACTGAAGCTTTCTTT
CASSHDRGGDTEAFF
>TRBJ2-3|NA|TRBV30|TRBD1
TGTGCCTGGAGTGGGGACAGGAGACTAGAACTCACAGATACGCAGTATTTT
CAWSGDRRLELTDTQYF
>TRBJ1-2|few|TRBV30|TRBD1
TGTGCCTGGGCCGGGACAGGGGTAGGCTACACCTTC
CAWAGTGVGYTF
>TRBJ1-2|NA|TRBV5-6|NA
TGTGCCAGCAGGTCCCGACAGGCCTCCTACACCTTC
CASRSRQASYTF
>TRBJ2-7|NA|TRBV9|NA
TGTGCCAGCAGCGCAACGACAGGTTACTACGAGCAGTACTTC
CASSATTGYYEQYF
>TRBJ1-1|NA|TRBV11-2|NA
TGTGCCAGCAGTCAGGGAGGGGGGCCTGAAGCTTTCTTT
CASSQGGGPEAFF
>TRBJ2-7|NA|TRBV10-1|TRBD1
TGCGCCAGCAGTGATGGTGGGACAGGGCGCTACGAGCAGTACTTC
CASSDGGTGRYEQYF
>TRBJ2-7|NA|TRBV19|NA
TGTGCCAGTATCATAGTCAGGCATCTACTCTACGAGCAGTACTTC
CASIIVRHLLYEQYF
>TRBJ1-5|NA|TRBV28|TRBD1
TGTGCCAGTCCGGACAGGGACCAGCCCCAGCATTTT
CASPDRDQPQHF
>TRBJ2-7|NA|TRBV7-9|TRBD1
TGTGCCAGCAGCTTAACCCGGGCCAACAGGGGGTTCAACGAGCAGTACTTC
CASSLTRANRGFNEQYF
>TRBJ1-3|once|TRBV7-6|NA
TGTGCCAGCAGCTTACCGCCGACAGCGAACTCTGGAAACACCATATATTTT
CASSLPPTANSGNTIYF